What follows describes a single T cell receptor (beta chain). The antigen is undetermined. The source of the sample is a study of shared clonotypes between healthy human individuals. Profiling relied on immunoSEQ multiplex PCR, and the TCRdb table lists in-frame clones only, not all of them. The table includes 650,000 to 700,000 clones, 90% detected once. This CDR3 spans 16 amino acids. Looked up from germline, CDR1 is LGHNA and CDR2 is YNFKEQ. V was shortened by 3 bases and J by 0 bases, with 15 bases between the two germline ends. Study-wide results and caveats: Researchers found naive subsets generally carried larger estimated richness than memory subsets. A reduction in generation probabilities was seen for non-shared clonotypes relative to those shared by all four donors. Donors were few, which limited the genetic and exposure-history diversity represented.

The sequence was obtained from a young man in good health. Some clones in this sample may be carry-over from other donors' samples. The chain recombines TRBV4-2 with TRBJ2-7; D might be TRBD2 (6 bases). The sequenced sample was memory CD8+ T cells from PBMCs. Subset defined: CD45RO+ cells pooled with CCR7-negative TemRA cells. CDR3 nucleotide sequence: TGTGCCAGCAGCCAGAGCTCTAGCGCGTCCTCCTACGAGCAGTACTTC. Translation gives CASSQSSSASSYEQYF.